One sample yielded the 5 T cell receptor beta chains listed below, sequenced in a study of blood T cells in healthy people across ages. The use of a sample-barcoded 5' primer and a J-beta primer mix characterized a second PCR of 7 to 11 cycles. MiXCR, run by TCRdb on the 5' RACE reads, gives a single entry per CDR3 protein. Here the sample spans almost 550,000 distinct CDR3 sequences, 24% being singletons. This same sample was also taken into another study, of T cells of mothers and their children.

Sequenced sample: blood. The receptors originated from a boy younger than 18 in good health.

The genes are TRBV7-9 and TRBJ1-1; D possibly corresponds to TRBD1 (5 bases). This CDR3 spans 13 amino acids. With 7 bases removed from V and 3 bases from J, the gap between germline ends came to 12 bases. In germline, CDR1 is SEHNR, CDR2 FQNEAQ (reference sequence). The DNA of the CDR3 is TGTGCCAGCATTGCCAGGGTAGACACTGAAGCTTTCTTT. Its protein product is CASIARVDTEAFF.

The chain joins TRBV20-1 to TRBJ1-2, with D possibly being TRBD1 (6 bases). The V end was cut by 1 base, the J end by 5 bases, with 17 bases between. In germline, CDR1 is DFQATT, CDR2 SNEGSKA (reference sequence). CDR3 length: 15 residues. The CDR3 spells CSARVNRALGYGYTF. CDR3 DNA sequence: TGCAGTGCTAGAGTCAACAGGGCTCTGGGGTATGGCTACACCTTC.

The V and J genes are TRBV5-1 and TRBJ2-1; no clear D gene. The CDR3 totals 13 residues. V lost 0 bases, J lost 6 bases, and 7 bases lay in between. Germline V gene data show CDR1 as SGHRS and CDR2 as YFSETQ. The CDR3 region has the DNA TGCGCCAGCAGCTTGGCCGATGGCAATGAGCAGTTCTTC. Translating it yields CASSLADGNEQFF.

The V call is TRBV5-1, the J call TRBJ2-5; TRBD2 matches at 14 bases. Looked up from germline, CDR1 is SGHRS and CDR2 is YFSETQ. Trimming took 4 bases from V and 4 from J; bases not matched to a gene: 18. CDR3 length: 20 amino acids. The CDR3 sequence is CASSGIRAGTSGSTGETQYF. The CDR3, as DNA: TGCGCCAGCAGCGGAATCAGGGCCGGGACTAGCGGGAGCACTGGAGAGACCCAGTACTTC. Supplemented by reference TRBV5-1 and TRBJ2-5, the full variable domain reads KAGVTQTPRYLIKTRGQQVTLSCSPISGHRSVSWYQQTPGQGLQFLFEYFSETQRNKGNFPGRFSGRQFSNSRSEMNVSTLELGDSALYLCASSGIRAGTSGSTGETQYFGPGTRLLVL.

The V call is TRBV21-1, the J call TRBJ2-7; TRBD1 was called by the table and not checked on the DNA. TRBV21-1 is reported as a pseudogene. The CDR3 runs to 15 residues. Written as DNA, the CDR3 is TGTGCCAGCAGCTTCCGTGGGACAGGGGGCGGGGAGCAGTACTTC. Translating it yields CASSFRGTGGGEQYF.